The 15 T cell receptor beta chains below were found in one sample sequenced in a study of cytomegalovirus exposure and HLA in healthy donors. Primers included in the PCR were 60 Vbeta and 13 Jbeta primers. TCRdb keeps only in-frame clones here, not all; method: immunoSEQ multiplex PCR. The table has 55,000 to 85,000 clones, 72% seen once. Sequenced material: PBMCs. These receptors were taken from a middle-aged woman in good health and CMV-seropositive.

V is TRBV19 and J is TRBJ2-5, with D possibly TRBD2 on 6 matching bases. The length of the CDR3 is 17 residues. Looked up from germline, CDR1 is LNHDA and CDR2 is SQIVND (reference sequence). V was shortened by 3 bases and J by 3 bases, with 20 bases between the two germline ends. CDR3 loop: CASSIGAGLPDEETQYF. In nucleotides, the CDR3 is TGTGCCAGTAGTATTGGAGCGGGCTTACCCGACGAAGAGACCCAGTACTTC.

The CDR3 loop is CASTDSGGYTDTQYF. CDR3 DNA sequence: TGTGCCAGCACCGATAGCGGGGGGTACACAGATACGCAGTATTTT. J is TRBJ2-3 and V is TRBV6-5, with 10 bases fitting TRBD2. The CDR3 is made up of 15 amino acids. Looked up from germline, CDR1 is MNHEY and CDR2 is SVGAGI. The ends lost 7 bases at V and 2 bases at J; junction bases unmatched: 6.

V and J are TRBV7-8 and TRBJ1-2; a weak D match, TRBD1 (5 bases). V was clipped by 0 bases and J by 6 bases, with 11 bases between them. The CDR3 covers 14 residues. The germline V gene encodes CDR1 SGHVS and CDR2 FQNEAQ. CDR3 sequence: CASSLAGGRDGYTF. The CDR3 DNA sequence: TGTGCCAGCAGCTTAGCTGGGGGGAGGGATGGCTACACCTTC.

CDR3 protein: CASSLRGRVQSSYEQYF. Here the CDR3 DNA reads TGTGCCAGCAGCCTGCGGGGCAGGGTCCAAAGCTCCTACGAGCAGTACTTC. The chain joins TRBV5-6 to TRBJ2-7, with D maybe TRBD2 (6 bases). Germline V CDR1 and CDR2: SGHDT, YYEEEE. Between the trimmed V and J ends, which lost 4 bases and 0 bases, there was a span of 20 bases. The CDR3 contains 17 residues.

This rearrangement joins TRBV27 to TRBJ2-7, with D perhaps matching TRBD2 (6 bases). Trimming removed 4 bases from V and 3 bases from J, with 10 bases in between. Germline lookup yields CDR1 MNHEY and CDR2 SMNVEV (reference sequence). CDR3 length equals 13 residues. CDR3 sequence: CASSSGGRYEQYF. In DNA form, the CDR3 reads TGTGCCAGCAGTTCTGGAGGGCGCTACGAGCAGTACTTC.

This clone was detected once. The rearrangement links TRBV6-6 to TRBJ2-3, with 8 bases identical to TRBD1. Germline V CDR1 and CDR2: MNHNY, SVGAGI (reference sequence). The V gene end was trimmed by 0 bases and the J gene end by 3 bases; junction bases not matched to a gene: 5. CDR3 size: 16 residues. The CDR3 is CASSYSKQGVTDTQYF. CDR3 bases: TGTGCCAGCAGTTACTCGAAACAGGGGGTGACAGATACGCAGTATTTT.

CDR3 in amino acids: CASSLDINSPLHF. The CDR3 DNA sequence: TGTGCCAGCAGCCTCGACATAAATTCACCCCTCCACTTT. The genes are TRBV2 and TRBJ1-6; D uncertain. The ends were cut back, 6 bases at V and 7 bases at J, with 10 bases in the middle. CDR3 length: 13 residues. Germline lookup yields CDR1 SNHLY and CDR2 FYNNEI.

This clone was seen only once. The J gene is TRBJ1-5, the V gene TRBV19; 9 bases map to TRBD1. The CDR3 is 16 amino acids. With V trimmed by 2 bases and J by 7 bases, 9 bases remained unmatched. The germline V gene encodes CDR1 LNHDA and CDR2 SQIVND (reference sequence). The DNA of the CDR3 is TGTGCCAGTAGTATAAGAGGACAGGGGTTAGGGCAGCCCCAGCATTTT. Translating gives CASSIRGQGLGQPQHF. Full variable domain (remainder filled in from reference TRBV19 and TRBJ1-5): DGGITQSPKYLFRKEGQNVTLSCEQNLNHDAMYWYRQDPGQGLRLIYYSQIVNDFQKGDIAEGYSVSREKKESFPLTVTSAQKNPTAFYLCASSIRGQGLGQPQHFGDGTRLSIL.

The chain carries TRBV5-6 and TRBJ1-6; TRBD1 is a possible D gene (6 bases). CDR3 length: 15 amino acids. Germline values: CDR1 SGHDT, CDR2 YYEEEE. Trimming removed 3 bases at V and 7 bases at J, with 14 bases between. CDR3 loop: CASSSEGVGNSPLHF. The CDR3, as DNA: TGTGCCAGCAGCTCAGAGGGGGTAGGGAATTCACCCCTCCACTTT.

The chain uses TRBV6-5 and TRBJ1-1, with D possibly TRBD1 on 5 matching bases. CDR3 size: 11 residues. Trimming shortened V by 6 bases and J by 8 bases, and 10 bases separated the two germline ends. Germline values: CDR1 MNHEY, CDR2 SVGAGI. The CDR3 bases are TGTGCCAGCAGCAGGGCACACGAAGCTTTCTTT. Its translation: CASSRAHEAFF.

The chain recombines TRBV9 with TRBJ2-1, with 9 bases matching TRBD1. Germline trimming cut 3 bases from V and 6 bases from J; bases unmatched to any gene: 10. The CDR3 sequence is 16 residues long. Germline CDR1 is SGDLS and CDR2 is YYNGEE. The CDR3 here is CASSGGMWGQGNEQFF. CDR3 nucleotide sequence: TGTGCCAGCAGCGGAGGTATGTGGGGACAGGGCAATGAGCAGTTCTTC.

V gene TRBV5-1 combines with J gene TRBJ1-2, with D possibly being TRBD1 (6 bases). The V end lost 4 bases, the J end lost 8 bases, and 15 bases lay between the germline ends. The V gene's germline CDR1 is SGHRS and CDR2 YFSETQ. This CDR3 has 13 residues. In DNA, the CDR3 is TGCGCCAGCAGCCTAGGACAGTCGATAGGCTACACCTTC. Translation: CASSLGQSIGYTF.

CDR3 coding DNA: TGTGCCAGCTCCCCCCCGTTTGCAACTAATGAAAAACTGTTTTTT. Amino acids: CASSPPFATNEKLFF. This chain joins TRBV18 and TRBJ1-4; no reliable D call. V was shortened by 6 bases and J by 0 bases, with 11 bases between the two germline ends. The CDR3 has 15 residues. Germline assignment: CDR1 KGHSH and CDR2 LQKENI. Drawing the rest from reference TRBV18 and TRBJ1-4, the complete variable domain is NAGVMQNPRHLVRRRGQEARLRCSPMKGHSHVYWYRQLPEEGLKFMVYLQKENIIDESGMPKERFSAEFPKEGPSILRIQQVVRGDSAAYFCASSPPFATNEKLFFGSGTQLSVL.

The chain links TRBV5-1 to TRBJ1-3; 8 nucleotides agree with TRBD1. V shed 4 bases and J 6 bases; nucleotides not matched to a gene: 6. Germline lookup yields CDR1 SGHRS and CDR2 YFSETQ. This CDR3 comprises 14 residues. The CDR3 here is CASSLQGAENTIYF. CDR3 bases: TGCGCCAGCAGCCTGCAGGGGGCGGAAAACACCATATATTTT.

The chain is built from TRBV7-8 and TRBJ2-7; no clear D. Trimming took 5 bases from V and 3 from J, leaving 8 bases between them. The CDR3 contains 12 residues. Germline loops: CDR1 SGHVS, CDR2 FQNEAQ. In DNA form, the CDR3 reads TGTGCCAGCAGCCCACACCACTACGAGCAGTACTTC. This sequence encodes CASSPHHYEQYF.